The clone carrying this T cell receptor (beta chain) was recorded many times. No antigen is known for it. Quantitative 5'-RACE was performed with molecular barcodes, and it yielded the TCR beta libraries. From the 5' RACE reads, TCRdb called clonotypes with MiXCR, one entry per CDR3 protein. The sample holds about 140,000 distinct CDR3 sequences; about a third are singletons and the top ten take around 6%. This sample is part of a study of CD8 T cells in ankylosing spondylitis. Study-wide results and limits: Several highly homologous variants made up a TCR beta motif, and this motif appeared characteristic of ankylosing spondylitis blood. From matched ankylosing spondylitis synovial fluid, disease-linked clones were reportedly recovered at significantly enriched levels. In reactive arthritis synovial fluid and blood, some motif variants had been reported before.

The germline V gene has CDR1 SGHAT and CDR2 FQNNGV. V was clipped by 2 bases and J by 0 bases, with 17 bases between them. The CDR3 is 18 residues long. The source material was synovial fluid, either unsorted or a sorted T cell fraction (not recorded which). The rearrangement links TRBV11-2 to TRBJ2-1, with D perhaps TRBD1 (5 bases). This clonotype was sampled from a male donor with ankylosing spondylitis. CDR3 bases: TGTGCCAGCAGCTTATCAGGGCTTGGGGCCTCCTCCTACAATGAGCAGTTCTTC. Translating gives CASSLSGLGASSYNEQFF.